The 12 T cell receptor beta chains reported below all come from one sample, sequenced in a study of cytomegalovirus exposure and HLA in healthy donors (dated 2017 in TCRdb). The method behind the library was the immunoSEQ multiplex PCR assay. A mixture of 60 forward primers for TCR Vbeta segments and 13 reverse primers for TCR Jbeta segments was used in the multiplex PCR. TCRdb obtained this table from immuneACCESS and retained in-frame rearrangements with V and J assigned. These tables miss some clones; where compared with another copy, unresolved V genes account for less than half of the shortfall, and the remainder is unexplained. The sample profile shows about 52,000 clones; roughly 72% of them were found once. Together, the top ten hold about 9.3% of the sample. Sequenced sample: PBMCs. Receptors originate from a woman aged 45-59 years in good health and CMV-seronegative.

This clone was counted only a few times. This rearrangement joins TRBV6-5 to TRBJ1-2, with D perhaps matching TRBD1 (5 bases). Trimming pared 4 bases from V and 9 bases from J, leaving 15 bases between. This CDR3 region has 13 residues. From germline, CDR1 is MNHEY and CDR2 SVGAGI. The CDR3 DNA reads as TGTGCCAGCAGTTGGTCGGGGGGGGATAGCTACACCTTC. This sequence encodes CASSWSGGDSYTF.

The rearrangement links TRBV9 to TRBJ2-5; 9 bases align to TRBD2. Trimming removed 0 bases from V and 6 bases from J; junction bases left unmatched: 6. The germline V gene encodes CDR1 SGDLS and CDR2 YYNGEE. CDR3 length: 15 amino acids. The DNA of the CDR3 is TGTGCCAGCAGCGTAGAGGCTAGCGGGGCGAAGACCCAGTACTTC. Protein sequence: CASSVEASGAKTQYF.

This clone was seen a single time. The chain recombines TRBV9 with TRBJ2-1; 7 bases match TRBD2. CDR1 and CDR2 from the germline V gene are SGDLS and YYNGEE. The CDR3 runs 16 residues. V gave up 0 bases and J gave up 5 bases; unmatched junction bases: 8. DNA for the CDR3: TGTGCCAGCAGCGTAGCTTTATCGAGCGGGGACAATGAGCAGTTCTTC. This gives the protein CASSVALSSGDNEQFF.

The sample holds one count of this clone. This chain connects TRBV2 to TRBJ2-3, with D maybe TRBD2 (6 bases). The ends were cut back, 5 bases at V and 4 bases at J, with 13 bases in the middle. The CDR3 loop spans 14 amino acids. Germline-derived CDR1 and CDR2 are SNHLY and FYNNEI. The chain's CDR3 is CASSRSGSADTQYF. Here the CDR3 DNA reads TGTGCCAGCAGTCGTTCCGGGAGCGCAGATACGCAGTATTTT.

The rearrangement joins TRBV28 to TRBJ1-1; a possible D gene is TRBD1 (5 bases). CDR1 is MDHEN and CDR2 is SYDVKM in the germline V gene. The germline V and J ends were trimmed by 6 bases and 4 bases, with 18 bases remaining between them. This CDR3 is built from 15 residues. CDR3 sequence reads: CASSGEGTPPTEAFF. In DNA, the CDR3 is TGTGCCAGCAGCGGCGAGGGGACTCCTCCCACTGAAGCTTTCTTT.

This rearrangement joins TRBV4-1 to TRBJ2-5; TRBD2 aligns across 13 bases. V shed 2 bases, J shed 2 bases, and the junction held 5 bases outside the gene matches. CDR3 length: 17 amino acids. Germline V gives CDR1 MGHRA, CDR2 YSYEKL. This CDR3 reads CASSQTEGLAGQETQYF. CDR3 sequence (DNA): TGCGCCAGCAGCCAAACTGAGGGACTAGCGGGGCAAGAGACCCAGTACTTC.

V is TRBV13 and J is TRBJ2-1; 11 bases match TRBD1. V lost 2 bases to trimming and J lost 7 bases; unmatched junction nucleotides: 4. Germline V gene lookup returns CDR1 PRHDT and CDR2 FYEKMQ (reference sequence). CDR3 length: 15 residues. The CDR3, as DNA: TGTGCCAGCAGCTTAACTGGACAGGGGGCTAATGAGCAGTTCTTC. Protein sequence: CASSLTGQGANEQFF.

The rearrangement joins TRBV2 to TRBJ1-1, with 8 bases identical to TRBD1. The V gene end was trimmed by 5 bases and the J gene end by 0 bases; junction bases not matched to a gene: 5. CDR1 is SNHLY, CDR2 FYNNEI, per germline. The CDR3 has 15 amino acids. CDR3 sequence reads: CASSLGTGMNTEAFF. The CDR3, as DNA: TGTGCCAGCAGTCTCGGGACAGGAATGAACACTGAAGCTTTCTTT.

The V gene is TRBV18, the J gene TRBJ2-1; the match to TRBD2 covers 10 bases. V was clipped by 4 bases and J by 5 bases; unmatched bases: 5. Germline CDR1 KGHSH, CDR2 LQKENI. This CDR3 comprises 15 residues. The DNA for the CDR3 is TGTGCCAGCTCACTCCCGGGACTAGCGAACAATGAGCAGTTCTTC. Residues: CASSLPGLANNEQFF.

This clone has just one count. The genes are TRBV25-1 and TRBJ1-1; no firm D call. This CDR3 has 15 amino acids. V shed 5 bases and J shed 2 bases, with 15 bases lying between them. The germline gives CDR1 MGHDK, CDR2 SYGVNS. The CDR3 protein is CASSSPEHANTEAFF. In DNA form, the CDR3 reads TGTGCCAGCAGTTCTCCAGAACACGCAAACACTGAAGCTTTCTTT.

This sequence joins TRBV5-1 and TRBJ2-3, with TRBD2 as a possible D gene (6 bases). Trimming stripped 0 bases from V and 5 bases from J, with 10 bases between. This CDR3 region has 14 residues. CDR1 SGHRS and CDR2 YFSETQ come from the germline V gene. The CDR3 nucleotides read TGCGCCAGCAGCTTGGGCGGGGTGGGAGATACGCAGTATTTT. Translation: CASSLGGVGDTQYF.

The V call is TRBV30, the J call TRBJ2-7; D may be TRBD2 (5 bases). In germline, CDR1 is GTSNPN, CDR2 SVGIG (reference sequence). CDR3 length equals 12 residues. Trimming left V 0 bases short and J 3 bases short, with 6 bases between. The CDR3 region is CAWSVSGYEQYF. The CDR3 DNA is TGTGCCTGGAGTGTAAGCGGCTACGAGCAGTACTTC. Complete variable domain (other parts from reference TRBV30 and TRBJ2-7): SQTIHQWPATLVQPVGSPLSLECTVEGTSNPNLYWYRQAAGRGLQLLFYSVGIGQISSEVPQNLSASRPQDRQFILSSKKLLLSDSGFYLCAWSVSGYEQYFGPGTRLTVT.